This T cell receptor beta chain came from a study of blood T cell repertoires in COVID-19. Looking at the study overall: PBMCs, B-cell-depleted T cells, or T cells were the source of the cDNA or gDNA that made up the material.

Sequenced by immunoSEQ multiplex PCR; TCRdb stores in-frame clones only, minus some. The repertoire holds 200,000 to 250,000 clones, with 80% to 90% as singletons. This clone was observed a few times. This TCR was sampled from a middle-aged man with acute or convalescent COVID-19. Material: peripheral blood.

CDR3 sequence reads: CASRDRAGGNTIYF. The CDR3 DNA is TGTGCCAGCCGAGACAGGGCTGGTGGAAACACCATATATTTT. The genes are TRBV6-5 and TRBJ1-3; 7 bases agree with TRBD1. The CDR3 consists of 14 residues. The ends lost 8 bases at V and 3 bases at J; junction bases unmatched: 7. Germline CDR1 MNHEY, CDR2 SVGAGI.